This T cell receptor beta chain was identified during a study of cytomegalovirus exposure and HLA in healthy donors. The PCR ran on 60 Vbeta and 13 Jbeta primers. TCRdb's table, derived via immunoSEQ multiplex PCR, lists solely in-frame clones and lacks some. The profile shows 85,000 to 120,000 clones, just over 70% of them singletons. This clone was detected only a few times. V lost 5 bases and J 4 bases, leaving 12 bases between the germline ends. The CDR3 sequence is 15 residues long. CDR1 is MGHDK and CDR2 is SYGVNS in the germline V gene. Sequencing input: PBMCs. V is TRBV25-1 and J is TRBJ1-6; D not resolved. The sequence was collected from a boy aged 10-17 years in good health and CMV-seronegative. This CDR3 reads CASSSTGFYNSPLHF. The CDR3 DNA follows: TGTGCCAGCAGTTCAACGGGGTTTTATAATTCACCCCTCCACTTT. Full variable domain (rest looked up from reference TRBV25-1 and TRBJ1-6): EADIYQTPRYLVIGTGKKITLECSQTMGHDKMYWYQQDPGMELHLIHYSYGVNSTEKGDLSSESTVSRIRTEHFPLTLESARPSHTSQYLCASSSTGFYNSPLHFGNGTRLTVT.